This T cell receptor (beta chain) was obtained from a study of blood T cell repertoires in COVID-19. Across the whole study: PBMCs, B-cell-depleted T cells, or T cells provided the cDNA or gDNA that made up the material.

This clone was recorded only once. Sequencing used immunoSEQ multiplex PCR; TCRdb keeps in-frame clones, though not all of them. The data contain nearly 300,000 clones, approximately 84% of them singletons. Source material: peripheral blood. The TCR sequence derives from a human donor with COVID-19, enrolled during active disease. The donor label of this sample is uncertain.

Written as DNA, the CDR3 is TGTGCCAGCAGTTCCCCGGGACAGATCTATGGCTACACCTTC. It is translated as CASSSPGQIYGYTF. V and J are TRBV28 and TRBJ1-2; TRBD1 agrees at 7 bases. The CDR3 sequence is 14 residues long. V lost 4 bases and J lost 4; bases outside the gene matches: 6. Looked up from germline, CDR1 is MDHEN and CDR2 is SYDVKM.